Described below is a single T cell receptor beta chain sequence and its context. This is likely a read error, given that the CDR3 carries no conserved phenylalanine or tryptophan at its end. This specimen comes from a study of kidney transplant recipient with SARS-CoV-2 infection. Using its own MiXCR run on the reads, TCRdb lists one record per CDR3 protein. The table lists 200,000 to 300,000 distinct CDR3 sequences, less than 35% of them singletons. V dropped 6 bases and J dropped 6; count of bases not matched to a gene: 8. The V gene's germline CDR1 is SQVTM and CDR2 ANQGSEA. This CDR3 spans 15 amino acids.

The chain uses TRBV29-1 and TRBJ2-1; TRBD2 aligns across 13 bases. This clonotype was obtained from a male patient aged 25-45 years who had COVID-19 and was a kidney transplant recipient. Some T cells may have originated in the graft donor. Sequencing used a blood sample, obtained at baseline and on approximately day 120 from a kidney transplant recipient. This CDR3 reads CSVGTSGVVINEQFL. CDR3 in DNA: TGCAGCGTGGGGACTAGCGGGGTGGTCATCAATGAGCAGTTCCTC.